This record looks at one T cell receptor beta chain sequence and its context. The data were taken from a study of blood T cell repertoires in COVID-19. The wider study: Both acute and convalescent COVID-19 samples were obtained from the United States, Italy and Spain. PBMCs, B-cell-depleted T cells, or T cells were the source of the cDNA or gDNA that made up the material.

In germline, CDR1 is SNHLY, CDR2 FYNNEI. CDR3 size: 14 residues. The junction had 5 bases not matched to a gene; V was cut back by 4 bases and J by 5 bases. Authors' analysis steps: Amplified reference gene primers provided the basis for estimating nucleated cell counts. Method: immunoSEQ multiplex PCR; TCRdb's copy keeps in-frame clones and lacks some. From that table come the V and J calls and clone size; the DNA was used to work out D and trimming. The sample lists roughly 260,000 clones, around 89% seen once, with 3.7% in the top ten. The TCR originated in a woman aged 40 to 50 with acute or convalescent COVID-19. This sequence joins TRBV2 and TRBJ1-1, with TRBD1 identical over 9 bases. Sequencing input: peripheral blood. CDR3 bases: TGTGCCAGCAGTGTACAGGGGGCTTTTACTGAAGCTTTCTTT. Translation: CASSVQGAFTEAFF.